This T cell receptor beta chain was recovered during a study of shared clonotypes between healthy human individuals. This clone appeared once. At the DNA level, this CDR3 is encoded by other sequences in the same sample as well. The germline V gene encodes CDR1 SGHRS and CDR2 YFSETQ. After removal of 4 bases from V and 4 bases from J, the junction contained 6 bases not matched to a gene. CDR3 length: 14 amino acids. At the deep level, the assay was run. TCRdb's copy holds only in-frame clones and misses some; the assay was immunoSEQ multiplex PCR. The sample yields 2 million to 2.5 million clones, 92% seen once.

This chain connects TRBV5-1 to TRBJ1-2, with 8 bases aligning to TRBD1. The clonotype was recovered from a man younger than 35 in good health. Some clones in this sample may be carry-over from other donors' samples. Input material: naive CD4+ T cells from PBMCs. The subset here: CD45RA+ positively selected. The CDR3 sequence is CASSAGQGLYGYTF. In DNA, the CDR3 is TGCGCCAGCAGCGCCGGACAGGGCCTCTATGGCTACACCTTC.